A selection of T cell receptor beta chains follows, all from one sample in a study of breast tumors, draining lymph nodes, adjacent tissues. TCRdb passed the multiplex PCR reads through MiXCR, listing each CDR3 protein once. The data show 200,000 or so distinct CDR3 sequences, roughly 31% seen once. Source material: axillary lymph node tissue. These receptors originate from a female donor with breast cancer. Some clones in this sample may be carry-over from other donors' samples. CDR3s include the opening cysteine and the closing phenylalanine or tryptophan. A D gene is named only where the DNA matches it firmly. For some rows the clone size is stated as once, few or many, or as a class when expanded; others skip it.

clone_size	v_call	j_call	d_call	cdr3_nt	cdr3_aa
many	TRBV5-1	TRBJ2-6	.	TGCGCCAGCAGCTTGGTGACCACCTCTGGGGCCAACGTCCTGACTTTC	CASSLVTTSGANVLTF
many	TRBV10-3	TRBJ2-5	TRBD2	TGTGCCATCAGTGAGCGGCCTAGCGGGAAGCAGTACTTC	CAISERPSGKQYF
many	TRBV20-1	TRBJ2-5	TRBD2	TGCAGTGCTCGCGGGCTGACTAGCTGGCAAGAGACCCAGTACTTC	CSARGLTSWQETQYF
.	TRBV12-3/TRBV12-4	TRBJ2-2	.	TGTGCCAGCAGTGAGGAGGTTGGGGGGACCAACACCGGGGAGCTGTTTTTT	CASSEEVGGTNTGELFF
.	TRBV18	TRBJ1-2	.	TGCGCCAGCTCACAACAAGGGGTGGATGGCTACACCTTC	CASSQQGVDGYTF
.	TRBV6-1	TRBJ2-1	.	TGTGCCAGCAGTGAACGTACAGGGGAGCAGTTCTTC	CASSERTGEQFF
.	TRBV20-1	TRBJ2-1	.	TGCAGTGCCAGCAATAGATTCGCTCTCTCCTACAATGAGCAGTTCTTC	CSASNRFALSYNEQFF
many	TRBV28	TRBJ1-4	.	TGTGCCAGCAGTTCCACTCCTCGAGAAAAACTGTTTTTT	CASSSTPREKLFF
few	TRBV6-6	TRBJ2-2	TRBD1	TGTGCCAGTCACACAGGGACAGGGGGCGTCGCTCGCCCAAACACCGGGGAGCTGTTTTTT	CASHTGTGGVARPNTGELFF
many	TRBV18	TRBJ2-5	.	TGTGCCAGCTCACCACCCACATTACAAGAGACCCAGTACTTC	CASSPPTLQETQYF
many	TRBV5-5	TRBJ2-7	.	TGTGCCAGCTATTTAAATGGAGGATCGGGCGAGCAGTACTTC	CASYLNGGSGEQYF
.	TRBV29-1	TRBJ1-5	.	TGCAGCGTGAGGTTGACGGACTACAATGAGCATTTT	CSVRLTDYNEHF
.	TRBV7-2	TRBJ1-1	.	TGTGCCAGCAGCTTCGGACGGGGTGGGACTGAAGCTTTCTTT	CASSFGRGGTEAFF
many	TRBV10-3	TRBJ1-2	.	TGTGCCATCAGCCAGGGTTATGGCTACACCTTC	CAISQGYGYTF
many	TRBV7-2	TRBJ2-5	TRBD1	TGTGCCAGCAGCTTAGTTTGGGACAGCCAAGAGACCCAGTACTTC	CASSLVWDSQETQYF
many	TRBV7-6	TRBJ2-3	.	TGTGCCAGCAGCCGAATACAGGGAAGGAGGACAGATACGCAGTATTTT	CASSRIQGRRTDTQYF
many	TRBV9	TRBJ2-1	TRBD1	TGTGCCAGCAGCCCGACAGGGCTCTCCTACAATGAGCAGTTCTTC	CASSPTGLSYNEQFF
many	TRBV6-6	TRBJ2-7	TRBD1	TGTGCCAGCAGTCCTACAAACCTATTAGGACAGGGGTCCTACGAGCAGTACTTC	CASSPTNLLGQGSYEQYF
many	TRBV11-2	TRBJ2-3	TRBD1	TGTGCCAGCAGCCGCCTCTCGGACAGGTCCCCAGATACGCAGTATTTT	CASSRLSDRSPDTQYF
many	TRBV10-3	TRBJ2-5	.	TGTGCCATCAGTGATGGGGGAAACGGCCGAGAGACCCAGTACTTC	CAISDGGNGRETQYF
.	TRBV7-9	TRBJ1-6	.	TGTGCCAGCAGATCAGACGGGCTAAGCTCCTATAATTCACCCCTCCACTTT	CASRSDGLSSYNSPLHF
many	TRBV5-1	TRBJ1-4	.	TGCGCCAGCAGCAGGACAGCCCCTGGGGTAGATGAAAAACTGTTTTTT	CASSRTAPGVDEKLFF
many	TRBV30	TRBJ2-5	.	TGTGCCTGGAGGGGTTACCAAGAGACCCAGTACTTC	CAWRGYQETQYF
many	TRBV6-5	TRBJ2-5	.	TGTGCCAGCAGTCGCGGGTTCGGAGGGAGGACCCAGTACTTC	CASSRGFGGRTQYF
.	TRBV6-6	TRBJ2-7	TRBD1	TGTGCCAGCAGGCAACAAAGAGCCGGGACAGCTTCCTACGAGCAGTACTTC	CASRQQRAGTASYEQYF
once	TRBV20-1	TRBJ1-4	.	.	CSARTSGKSRLRAVLRADEKLFF
many	TRBV11-2	TRBJ1-3	.	TGTGCCAGCAGCCCCGGGCCTGCCCCTGGAAACACCATATATTTT	CASSPGPAPGNTIYF
many	TRBV20-1	TRBJ2-1	TRBD2	TGCAGTGCTGCTGGGACTAGCGGGAAAAGCTCCTACAATGAGCAGTTCTTC	CSAAGTSGKSSYNEQFF
few	TRBV5-8	TRBJ2-3	.	TGTGCCAGCAGCTTGTCTAACACAGATACGCAGTATTTT	CASSLSNTDTQYF
.	TRBV28	TRBJ2-5	TRBD1	TGTGCCAGCAGTCACCGGGACAGTCAAGAGACCCAGTACTTC	CASSHRDSQETQYF
many	TRBV5-1	TRBJ2-7	TRBD2	TGCGCCAGCAGCTTGGGAACTAGCGTCTACGAGCAGTACTTC	CASSLGTSVYEQYF
few	TRBV6-2/TRBV6-3	TRBJ2-7	TRBD2	TGTGCCAGCAGAAGGACTAGCTCCTTGTTCGAGCAGTACTTC	CASRRTSSLFEQYF
.	TRBV20-1	TRBJ1-5	.	TGCAGTGCTAGAGACCCGGGCAGACCAGCCTACGAGCATTTT	CSARDPGRPAYEHF
many	TRBV7-2	TRBJ2-7	.	TGTGCCAGCAGCTTAAGCGGAGGGGGGCGGGCGAAATACGAGCAGTACTTC	CASSLSGGGRAKYEQYF
many	TRBV7-2	TRBJ2-1	TRBD2	TGTGCCAGCAGCTCAACTAGCGGGATGGGTTTCAATGAGCAGTTCTTC	CASSSTSGMGFNEQFF
many	TRBV6-6	TRBJ2-5	.	TGTGCCAGCAGTTACTCGGGATATGGGTACTTC	CASSYSGYGYF
many	TRBV15	TRBJ2-5	.	TGTGCCACCAGCAGAGGAACTAGAATGGAGACCCAGTACTTC	CATSRGTRMETQYF
many	TRBV20-1	TRBJ1-2	TRBD1	TGCAGTGCTTCGCGGGACAGGGTTGATGGCTACACCTTC	CSASRDRVDGYTF
many	TRBV7-6	TRBJ1-2	.	TGTGCCAGCAGCTTCCACCCAGCCGCTAACTATGGCTACCCCTTC	CASSFHPAANYGYPF
many	TRBV12-3/TRBV12-4	TRBJ2-7	.	TGTGCCAGCAGTTTCTCAGCAACCTACGAGCAGTACTTC	CASSFSATYEQYF
many	TRBV19	TRBJ2-5	.	TGTGCCAGTAGTAAGGAAGAGACCCAGTACTTC	CASSKEETQYF
few	TRBV29-1	TRBJ2-1	.	TGCAGCGTTGTTTACTACTTAGGGGGGCTCGGAAATGAGCAGTTCTTC	CSVVYYLGGLGNEQFF
few	TRBV20-1	TRBJ1-1	.	TGCAGTGCCCACATCAGGGTGGCTGAAGCTTTCTTT	CSAHIRVAEAFF
.	TRBV6-2/TRBV6-3	TRBJ1-2	TRBD1	TGTGCCAGCAGTCTACAGGGGATCGGCTACACCTTC	CASSLQGIGYTF
many	TRBV20-1	TRBJ1-2	.	TGCAGTGCTAGAGCAACGCGCGGGGGGGCCTATGGCTACACCTTC	CSARATRGGAYGYTF
.	TRBV7-2	TRBJ1-2	.	TGTGCCAGCAGACTAGCGGGCGACTACACCTTC	CASRLAGDYTF
many	TRBV6-5	TRBJ2-7	.	TGTGCCAGCAGTTACTCGATAGGGGGGTTCAACGAGCAGTACTTC	CASSYSIGGFNEQYF
.	TRBV7-9	TRBJ2-5	.	TGTGCCAGCAGCTTAGATGGACGTTGGGAGACCCAGTACTTC	CASSLDGRWETQYF
.	TRBV29-1	TRBJ2-6	TRBD2	TGCAGCGTTCCGGGACTAGCGGGGGCCAACGTCCTGACTTTC	CSVPGLAGANVLTF
many	TRBV5-8	TRBJ1-2	TRBD1	TGTGCCAGCAGCTTTGAGACAGGGGGCGGGGGCTACACCTTC	CASSFETGGGGYTF
many	TRBV4-1	TRBJ2-2	TRBD2	TGCGCCAGCAGCCGCCGACTAGCGGGGGCCGGAATGAACACCGGGGAGCTGTTTTTT	CASSRRLAGAGMNTGELFF
.	TRBV5-4	TRBJ1-1	.	TGTGCCAGCAGCTTGTCCGGCAGAAACACTGAAGCTTTCTTT	CASSLSGRNTEAFF
many	TRBV5-1	TRBJ1-2	TRBD1	TGCGCCAGCAGCTTGGGGACAGGGTTGGATGGCTACACCTTC	CASSLGTGLDGYTF
many	TRBV4-1	TRBJ1-5	.	TGCGCCAGCAGCCAGGTCTCCTGGGGCGGTCAGCCCCAGCATTTT	CASSQVSWGGQPQHF
many	TRBV6-2/TRBV6-3	TRBJ1-2	.	TGTGCCAGCAGTTACCCAGACTATGGCTACACCTTC	CASSYPDYGYTF